These 6 T cell receptor beta chains were all obtained from the same sample, sequenced in a study of identical twins. In TCRdb, the 5' RACE reads were re-called with MiXCR into one record per CDR3 protein. The sample includes around 670,000 distinct CDR3 sequences, approximately 6% seen only once; the top ten take 1.5% to 2%. Sequenced input: naive T cells sorted from blood. These receptors came from a man aged 18-30 years in good health.

This clonotype has ten or more counts. J is TRBJ2-5 and V is TRBV20-1; D call uncertain. The ends were cut back, 1 base at V and 5 bases at J, with 11 bases in the middle. The CDR3 consists of 13 residues. CDR1 is DFQATT, CDR2 SNEGSKA, per germline (reference sequence). This CDR3 is CSARAVSQETQYF. In DNA form, the CDR3 reads TGCAGTGCTAGAGCTGTCAGCCAGGAGACCCAGTACTTC.

This clonotype came up a few times. This chain connects TRBV27 to TRBJ1-5, with D unresolved. The V gene's germline CDR1 is MNHEY and CDR2 SMNVEV (reference sequence). The CDR3 contains 15 residues. V was pared by 2 bases and J by 5 bases, with 13 bases between. CDR3 protein: CASSLGRGVDQPQHF. Here the CDR3 DNA reads TGTGCCAGCAGTTTAGGGCGGGGAGTCGATCAGCCCCAGCATTTT.

This clonotype was found many times. The V call is TRBV15, the J call TRBJ2-1; 7 bases fit TRBD2. The germline V gene has CDR1 LNHNV and CDR2 YYDKDF (reference sequence). The V segment lost 5 bases and the J segment 5 bases; nucleotides outside the gene matches: 6. There are 14 residues in the CDR3. CDR3 coding DNA: TGTGCCACCAGCGGCGGGAGTACGGACAATGAGCAGTTCTTC. It translates to CATSGGSTDNEQFF.

This clonotype showed up many times. The rearrangement joins TRBV28 to TRBJ2-5, with D tentatively TRBD1 (6 bases). The V gene lost 5 bases and the J gene lost 1 base, with 11 bases spanning the gap. Germline V CDR1 and CDR2: MDHEN, SYDVKM. This CDR3 is built from 14 residues. CDR3: CASSPQGSQETQYF. In DNA form, the CDR3 reads TGTGCCAGCAGTCCCCAGGGGAGCCAAGAGACCCAGTACTTC.

This chain joins TRBV12-3 or TRBV12-4 and TRBJ2-1; TRBD2 matches at 8 bases. J lost 2 bases, V lost 6 bases, and 3 bases had no gene match. The length of the CDR3 is 14 residues. CDR3 protein: CASSRAGAYNEQFF. The CDR3 DNA is TGTGCCAGCAGCCGAGCGGGAGCCTACAATGAGCAGTTCTTC.

This clonotype was seen repeatedly, ten times or more. CDR3 bases: TGTGCCAGCCAACATAGCAATCAGCCCCAGCATTTT. Translation gives CASQHSNQPQHF. The genes are TRBV6-1 and TRBJ1-5; D gene uncertain. CDR1 MNHNS and CDR2 SASEGT come from the germline V gene. The CDR3 covers 12 residues. V lost 8 bases and J lost 0, with 5 bases in between.